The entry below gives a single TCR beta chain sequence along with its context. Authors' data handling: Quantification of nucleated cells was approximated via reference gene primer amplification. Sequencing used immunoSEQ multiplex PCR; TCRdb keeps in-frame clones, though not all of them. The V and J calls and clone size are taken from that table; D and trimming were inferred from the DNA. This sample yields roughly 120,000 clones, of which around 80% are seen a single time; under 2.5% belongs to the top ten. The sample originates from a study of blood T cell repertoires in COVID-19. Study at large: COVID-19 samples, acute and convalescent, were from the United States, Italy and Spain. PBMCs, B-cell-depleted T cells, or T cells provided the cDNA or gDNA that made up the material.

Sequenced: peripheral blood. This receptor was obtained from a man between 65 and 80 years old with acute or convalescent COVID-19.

The CDR3 loop reads CAWSYWTANTGELFF. The DNA for the CDR3 is TGTGCCTGGAGTTATTGGACAGCGAACACCGGGGAGCTGTTTTTT. The genes are TRBV30 and TRBJ2-2, with a possible D match to TRBD1 (6 bases). The CDR3 length is 15 residues. Trimming removed 2 bases from V and 0 bases from J, with 10 bases in between. Germline lookup yields CDR1 GTSNPN and CDR2 SVGIG (reference sequence).